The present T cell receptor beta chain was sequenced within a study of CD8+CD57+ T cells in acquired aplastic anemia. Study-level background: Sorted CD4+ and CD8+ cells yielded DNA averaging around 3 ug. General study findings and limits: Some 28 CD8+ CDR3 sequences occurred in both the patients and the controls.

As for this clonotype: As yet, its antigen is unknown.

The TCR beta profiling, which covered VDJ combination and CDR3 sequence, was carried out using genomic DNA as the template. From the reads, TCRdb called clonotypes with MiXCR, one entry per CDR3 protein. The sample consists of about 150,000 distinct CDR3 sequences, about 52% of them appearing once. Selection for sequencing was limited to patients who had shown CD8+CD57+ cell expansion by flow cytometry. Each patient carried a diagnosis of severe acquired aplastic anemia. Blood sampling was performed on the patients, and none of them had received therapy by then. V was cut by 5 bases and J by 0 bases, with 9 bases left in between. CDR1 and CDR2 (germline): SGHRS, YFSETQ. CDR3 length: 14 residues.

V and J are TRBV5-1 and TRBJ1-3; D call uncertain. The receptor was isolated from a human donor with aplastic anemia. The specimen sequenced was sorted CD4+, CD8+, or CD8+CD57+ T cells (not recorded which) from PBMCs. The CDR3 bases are TGCGCCAGCAGACAGCAGAGCTCTGGAAACACCATATATTTT. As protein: CASRQQSSGNTIYF.